This T cell receptor beta chain stems from a study of siplizumab effects on memory and regulatory T cells. CDR3 length: 13 amino acids. The V gene's germline CDR1 is KGHSH and CDR2 LQKENI. V dropped 3 bases and J dropped 2 bases, with 8 bases sitting between them. The table came from immunoSEQ multiplex PCR; TCRdb's copy has only in-frame clones and leaves some out. This table holds some 100,000 clones, 94% found once. V is TRBV18 and J is TRBJ2-7; weak D call: TRBD1 (5 bases). The receptor comes from a human donor in good health. The specimen sequenced was Tregs sorted from blood. In DNA, the CDR3 is TGTGCCAGCTCACCTTACAGGACCTACGAGCAGTACTTC. It translates to CASSPYRTYEQYF. The full variable domain, rest sourced from reference TRBV18 and TRBJ2-7, is NAGVMQNPRHLVRRRGQEARLRCSPMKGHSHVYWYRQLPEEGLKFMVYLQKENIIDESGMPKERFSAEFPKEGPSILRIQQVVRGDSAAYFCASSPYRTYEQYFGPGTRLTVT.